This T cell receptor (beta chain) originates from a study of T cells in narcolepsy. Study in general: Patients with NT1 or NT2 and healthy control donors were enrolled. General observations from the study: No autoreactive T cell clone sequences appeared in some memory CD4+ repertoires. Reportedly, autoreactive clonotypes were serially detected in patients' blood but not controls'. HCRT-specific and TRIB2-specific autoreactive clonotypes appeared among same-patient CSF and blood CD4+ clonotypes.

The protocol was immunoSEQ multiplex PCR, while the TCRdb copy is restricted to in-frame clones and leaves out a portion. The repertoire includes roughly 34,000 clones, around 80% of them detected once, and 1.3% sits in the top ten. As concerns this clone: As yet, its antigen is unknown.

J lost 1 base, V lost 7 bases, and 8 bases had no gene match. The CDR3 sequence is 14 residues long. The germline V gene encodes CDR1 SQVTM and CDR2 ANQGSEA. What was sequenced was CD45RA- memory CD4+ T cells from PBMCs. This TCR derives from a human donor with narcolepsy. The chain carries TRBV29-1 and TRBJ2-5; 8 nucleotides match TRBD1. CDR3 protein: CSATRTGTQETQYF. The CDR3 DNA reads TGCAGCGCCACTCGGACAGGGACCCAAGAGACCCAGTACTTC.